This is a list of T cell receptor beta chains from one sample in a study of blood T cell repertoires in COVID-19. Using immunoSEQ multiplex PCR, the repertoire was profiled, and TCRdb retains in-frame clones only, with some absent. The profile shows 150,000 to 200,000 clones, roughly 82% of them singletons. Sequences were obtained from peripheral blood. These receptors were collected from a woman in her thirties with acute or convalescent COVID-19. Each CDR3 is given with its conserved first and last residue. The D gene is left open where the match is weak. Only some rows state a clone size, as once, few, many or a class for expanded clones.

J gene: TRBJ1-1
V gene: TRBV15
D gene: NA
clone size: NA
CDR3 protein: CATSRVEGEAFF
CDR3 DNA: TGTGCCACCAGTAGGGTCGAGGGTGAAGCTTTCTTT

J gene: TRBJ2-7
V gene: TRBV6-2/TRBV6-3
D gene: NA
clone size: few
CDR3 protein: CASSYSMDSSYEQYF
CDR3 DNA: TGTGCCAGCAGTTACTCGATGGACAGCTCCTACGAGCAGTACTTC

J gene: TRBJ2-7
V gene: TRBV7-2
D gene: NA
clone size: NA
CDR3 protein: CASSLGPGTYEQYF
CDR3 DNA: TGTGCCAGCAGCTTGGGTCCGGGGACCTACGAGCAGTACTTC

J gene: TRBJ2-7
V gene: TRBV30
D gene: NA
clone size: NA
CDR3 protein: CASRTAYEQYF
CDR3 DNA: TGTGCCTCGCGTACAGCCTACGAGCAGTACTTC

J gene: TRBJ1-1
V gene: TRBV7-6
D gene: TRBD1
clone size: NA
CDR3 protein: CASSPGQGLEAFF
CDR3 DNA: TGTGCCAGCAGCCCTGGACAGGGCCTTGAAGCTTTCTTT

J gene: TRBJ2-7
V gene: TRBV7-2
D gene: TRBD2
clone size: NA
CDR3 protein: CASSQRGGRPNEQYF
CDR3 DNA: TGTGCCAGCAGCCAAAGGGGAGGGCGACCGAACGAGCAGTACTTC

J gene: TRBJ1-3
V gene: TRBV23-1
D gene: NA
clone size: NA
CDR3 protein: CASSQSLRESGNTIYF
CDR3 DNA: TGCGCCAGCAGTCAATCGCTCAGGGAATCCGGAAACACCATATATTTT

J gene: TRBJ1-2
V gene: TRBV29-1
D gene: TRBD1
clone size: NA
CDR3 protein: CSVTGGYGYTF
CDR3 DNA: TGCAGCGTGACAGGGGGCTATGGCTACACCTTC

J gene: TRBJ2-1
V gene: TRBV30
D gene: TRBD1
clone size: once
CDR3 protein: CAWSGAGGNEQFF
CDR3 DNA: TGTGCCTGGAGTGGGGCAGGGGGCAATGAGCAGTTCTTC

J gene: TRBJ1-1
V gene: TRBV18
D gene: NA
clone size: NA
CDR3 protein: CASSPQTGSTEAFF
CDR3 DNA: TGTGCCAGCTCACCACAAACAGGCAGCACTGAAGCTTTCTTT

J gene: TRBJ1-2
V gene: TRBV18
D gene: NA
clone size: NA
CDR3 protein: CASSGGAGYGYTF
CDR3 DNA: TGTGCCAGCTCAGGCGGGGCCGGTTATGGCTACACCTTC

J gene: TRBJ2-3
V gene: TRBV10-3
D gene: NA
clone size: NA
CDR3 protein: CAISDLSGTDTQYF
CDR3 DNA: TGTGCCATCAGTGATCTGAGCGGGACAGATACGCAGTATTTT

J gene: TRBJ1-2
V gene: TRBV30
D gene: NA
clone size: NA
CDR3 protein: CAWSLLVDRGGGYTF
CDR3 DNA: TGTGCCTGGAGTCTTTTGGTAGACCGCGGAGGTGGCTACACCTTC

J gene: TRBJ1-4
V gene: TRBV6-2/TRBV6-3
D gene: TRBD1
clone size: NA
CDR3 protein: CASSYTPMGQVAATNEKLFF
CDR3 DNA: TGTGCCAGCAGTTACACACCAATGGGACAGGTCGCTGCAACTAATGAAAAACTGTTTTTT